This T cell receptor beta chain was documented in a study of blood T cell repertoires in COVID-19. In germline, CDR1 is SEHNR, CDR2 FQNEAQ (reference sequence). J gave up 8 bases and V 5 bases, and 7 bases lay outside the gene matches. The CDR3 length is 15 residues. Profiling relied on immunoSEQ multiplex PCR, and the TCRdb table lists in-frame clones only, not all of them. The data show under 75,000 clones, 80% to 90% seen once. This chain joins TRBV7-9 and TRBJ1-6, with TRBD1 matching over 9 bases. The TCR sequence derives from a man aged 45-60 years with acute or convalescent COVID-19. Material: peripheral blood. In nucleotides, the CDR3 is TGTGCCAGCAGCCCACAGGGGGCTGGTTATTCACCCCTCCACTTT. The encoded protein is CASSPQGAGYSPLHF.